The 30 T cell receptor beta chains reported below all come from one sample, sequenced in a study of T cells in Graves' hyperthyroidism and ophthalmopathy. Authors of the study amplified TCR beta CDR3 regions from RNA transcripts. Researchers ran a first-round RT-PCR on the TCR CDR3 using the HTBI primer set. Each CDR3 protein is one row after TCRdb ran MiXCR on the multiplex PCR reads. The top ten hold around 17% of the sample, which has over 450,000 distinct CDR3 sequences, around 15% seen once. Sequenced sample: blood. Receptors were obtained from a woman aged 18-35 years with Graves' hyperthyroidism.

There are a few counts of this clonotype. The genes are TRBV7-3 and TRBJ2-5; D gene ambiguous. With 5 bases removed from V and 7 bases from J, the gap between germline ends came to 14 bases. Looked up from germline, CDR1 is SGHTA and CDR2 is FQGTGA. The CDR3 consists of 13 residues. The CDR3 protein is CASSPSSSGTQYF. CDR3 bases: TGTGCCAGCAGCCCCTCTAGTTCAGGGACCCAGTACTTC.

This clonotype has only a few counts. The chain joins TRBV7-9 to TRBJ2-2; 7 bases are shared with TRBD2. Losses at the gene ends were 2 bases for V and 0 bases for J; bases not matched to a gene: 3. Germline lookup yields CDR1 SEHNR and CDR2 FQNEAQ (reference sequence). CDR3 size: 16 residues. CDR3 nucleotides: TGTGCCAGCAGCTTATTTCTAGCGGCGAACACCGGGGAGCTGTTTTTT. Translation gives CASSLFLAANTGELFF.

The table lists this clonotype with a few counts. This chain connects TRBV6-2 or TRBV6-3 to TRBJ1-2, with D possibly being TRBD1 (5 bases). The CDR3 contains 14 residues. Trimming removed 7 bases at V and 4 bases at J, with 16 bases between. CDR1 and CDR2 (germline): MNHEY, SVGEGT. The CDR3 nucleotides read TGTGCCAGCACTGATATCAGGGTATCCTATGGCTACACCTTC. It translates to CASTDIRVSYGYTF.

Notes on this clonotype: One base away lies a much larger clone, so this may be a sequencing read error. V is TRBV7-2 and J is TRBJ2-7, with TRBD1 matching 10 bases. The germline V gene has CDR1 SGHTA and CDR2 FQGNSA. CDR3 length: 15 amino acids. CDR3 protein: CSSSLVGQGSYEQYF. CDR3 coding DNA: TGTTCCAGCAGCTTAGTGGGACAGGGGTCCTACGAGCAGTACTTC.

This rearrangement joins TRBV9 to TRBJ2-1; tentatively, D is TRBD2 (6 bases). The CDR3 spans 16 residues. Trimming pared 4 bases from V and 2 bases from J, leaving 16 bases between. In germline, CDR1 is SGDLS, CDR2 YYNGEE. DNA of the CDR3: TGTGCCAGCAGCCGGAGCGGGCACCCTACCTACAATGAGCAGTTCTTC. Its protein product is CASSRSGHPTYNEQFF.

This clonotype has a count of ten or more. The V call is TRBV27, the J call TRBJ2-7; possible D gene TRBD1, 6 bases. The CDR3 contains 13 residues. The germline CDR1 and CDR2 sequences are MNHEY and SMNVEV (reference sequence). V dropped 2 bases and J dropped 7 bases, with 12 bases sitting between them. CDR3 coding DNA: TGTGCCAGCAGTTTAGTAGGGGGTTGGGAGCAGTACTTC. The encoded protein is CASSLVGGWEQYF.

DNA of the CDR3: TGTGCCAGCAGCGTAGTAGGTTATAATTCACCCCTCCACTTT. Protein: CASSVVGYNSPLHF. V usage is TRBV9 and J usage is TRBJ1-6; D is undetermined. The ends were cut back, 0 bases at V and 4 bases at J, with 5 bases in the middle. The CDR3 has 14 residues. The germline V gene has CDR1 SGDLS and CDR2 YYNGEE.

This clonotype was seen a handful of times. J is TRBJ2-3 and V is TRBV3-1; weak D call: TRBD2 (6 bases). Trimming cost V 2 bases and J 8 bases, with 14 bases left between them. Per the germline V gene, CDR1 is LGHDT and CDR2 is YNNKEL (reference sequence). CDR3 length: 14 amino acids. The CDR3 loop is CASSQTGGEGTQYF. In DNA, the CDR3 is TGTGCCAGCAGCCAAACCGGCGGGGAAGGTACGCAGTATTTT.

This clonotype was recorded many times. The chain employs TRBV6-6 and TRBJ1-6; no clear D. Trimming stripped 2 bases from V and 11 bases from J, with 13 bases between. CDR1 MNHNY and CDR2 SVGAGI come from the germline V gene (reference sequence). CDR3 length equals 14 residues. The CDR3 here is CASSYTGFKAPLHF. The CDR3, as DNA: TGTGCCAGCAGTTACACCGGGTTTAAGGCACCCCTCCACTTT.

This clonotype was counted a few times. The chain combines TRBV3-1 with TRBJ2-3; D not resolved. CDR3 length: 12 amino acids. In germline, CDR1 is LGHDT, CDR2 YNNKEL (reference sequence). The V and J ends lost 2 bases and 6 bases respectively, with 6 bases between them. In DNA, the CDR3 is TGTGCCAGCAGCCAATCCAAGGATACGCAGTATTTT. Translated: CASSQSKDTQYF.

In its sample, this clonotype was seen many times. For the CDR3, the DNA is TGCGCCAGCAGCTTGGACCGGGGGGGTCAAGAGACCCAGTACTTC. As protein: CASSLDRGGQETQYF. The rearrangement joins TRBV5-1 to TRBJ2-5, with 8 bases that match TRBD2. Germline V gives CDR1 SGHRS, CDR2 YFSETQ. With 0 bases clipped from V and 2 bases from J, the junction kept 3 bases outside the gene matches. This CDR3 is built from 15 residues.

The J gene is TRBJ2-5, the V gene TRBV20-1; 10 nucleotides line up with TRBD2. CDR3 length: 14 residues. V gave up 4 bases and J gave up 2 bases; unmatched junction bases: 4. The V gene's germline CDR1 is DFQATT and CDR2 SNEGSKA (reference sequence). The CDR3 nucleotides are TGCAGTGCTATTAGGACTAGCGGACAAGAGACCCAGTACTTC. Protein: CSAIRTSGQETQYF.

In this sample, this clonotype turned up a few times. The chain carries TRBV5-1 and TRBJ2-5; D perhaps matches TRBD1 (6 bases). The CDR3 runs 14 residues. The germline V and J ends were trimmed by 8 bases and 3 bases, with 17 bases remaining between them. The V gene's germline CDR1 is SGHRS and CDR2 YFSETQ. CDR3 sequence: CASFSGTPKETQYF. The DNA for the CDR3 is TGCGCCAGTTTTTCCGGGACACCTAAAGAGACCCAGTACTTC.

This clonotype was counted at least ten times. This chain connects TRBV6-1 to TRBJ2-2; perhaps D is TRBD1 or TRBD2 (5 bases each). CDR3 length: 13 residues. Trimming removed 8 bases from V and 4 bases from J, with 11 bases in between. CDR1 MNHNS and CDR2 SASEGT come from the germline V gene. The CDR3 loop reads CASRAGGTGELFF. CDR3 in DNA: TGTGCCAGCCGGGCTGGGGGCACCGGGGAGCTGTTTTTT.

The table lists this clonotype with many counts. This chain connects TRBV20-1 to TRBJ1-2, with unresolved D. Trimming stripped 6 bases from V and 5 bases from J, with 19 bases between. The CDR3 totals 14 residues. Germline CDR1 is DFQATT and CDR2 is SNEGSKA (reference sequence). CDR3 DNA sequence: TGCAGTGCATCCTCGACAACCGGCGTTTATGGCTACACCTTC. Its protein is CSASSTTGVYGYTF.

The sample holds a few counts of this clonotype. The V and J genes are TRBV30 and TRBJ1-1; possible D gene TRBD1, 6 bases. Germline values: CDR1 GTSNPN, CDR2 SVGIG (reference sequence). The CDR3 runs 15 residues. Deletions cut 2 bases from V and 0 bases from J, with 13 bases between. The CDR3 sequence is CAWSTRQVMNTEAFF. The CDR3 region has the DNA TGTGCCTGGAGTACCCGACAGGTAATGAACACTGAAGCTTTCTTT.

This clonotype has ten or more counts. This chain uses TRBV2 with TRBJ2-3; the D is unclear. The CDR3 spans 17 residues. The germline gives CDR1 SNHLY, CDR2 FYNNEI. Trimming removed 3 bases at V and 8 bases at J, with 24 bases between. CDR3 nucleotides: TGTGCCAGCAGTGATATAGTTAACACCGGGCCCCTGGCTACGCAGTATTTT. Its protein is CASSDIVNTGPLATQYF.

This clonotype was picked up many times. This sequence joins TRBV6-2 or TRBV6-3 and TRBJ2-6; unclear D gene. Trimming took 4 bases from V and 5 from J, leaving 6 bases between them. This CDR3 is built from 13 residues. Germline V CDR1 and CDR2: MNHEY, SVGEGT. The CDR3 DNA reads TGTGCCAGCAGTTCTGGCAGGGCCAACGTCCTGACTTTC. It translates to CASSSGRANVLTF.

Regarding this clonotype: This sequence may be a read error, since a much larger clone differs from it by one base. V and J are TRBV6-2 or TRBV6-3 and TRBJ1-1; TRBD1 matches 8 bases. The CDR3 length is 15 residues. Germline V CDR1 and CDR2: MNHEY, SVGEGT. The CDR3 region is CAGSYGQGLDTEAFF. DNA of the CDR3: TGTGCCGGCAGTTACGGACAGGGACTTGACACTGAAGCTTTCTTT.

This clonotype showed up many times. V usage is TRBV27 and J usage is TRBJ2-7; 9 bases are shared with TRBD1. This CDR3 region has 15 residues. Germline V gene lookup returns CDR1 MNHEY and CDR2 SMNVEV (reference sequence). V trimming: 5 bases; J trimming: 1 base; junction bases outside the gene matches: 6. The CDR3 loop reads CASSTTGQGSYEQYF. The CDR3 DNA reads TGTGCCAGCAGTACAACTGGACAGGGGTCCTACGAGCAGTACTTC.

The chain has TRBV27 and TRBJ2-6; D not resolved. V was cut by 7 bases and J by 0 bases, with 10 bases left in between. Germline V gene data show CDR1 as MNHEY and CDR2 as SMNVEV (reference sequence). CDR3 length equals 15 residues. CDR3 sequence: CASTQMYSGANVLTF. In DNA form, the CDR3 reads TGTGCCAGCACCCAGATGTACTCTGGGGCCAACGTCCTGACTTTC.

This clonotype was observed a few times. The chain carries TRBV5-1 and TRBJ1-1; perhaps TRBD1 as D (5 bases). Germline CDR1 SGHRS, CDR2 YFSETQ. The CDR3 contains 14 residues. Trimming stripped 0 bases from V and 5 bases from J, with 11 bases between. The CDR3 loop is CASSLVPGTTEAFF. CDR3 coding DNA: TGCGCCAGCAGCTTGGTCCCGGGGACTACTGAAGCTTTCTTT.

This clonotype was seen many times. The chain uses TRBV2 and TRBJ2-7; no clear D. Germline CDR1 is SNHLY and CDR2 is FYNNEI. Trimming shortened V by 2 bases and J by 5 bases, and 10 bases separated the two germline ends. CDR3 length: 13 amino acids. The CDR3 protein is CASSEFAIDEQYV. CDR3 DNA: TGTGCCAGCAGTGAATTTGCGATTGACGAGCAGTACGTC.

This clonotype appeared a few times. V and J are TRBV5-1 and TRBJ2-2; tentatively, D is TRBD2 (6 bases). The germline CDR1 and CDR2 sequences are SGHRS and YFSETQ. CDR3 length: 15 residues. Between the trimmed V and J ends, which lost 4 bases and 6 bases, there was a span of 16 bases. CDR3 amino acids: CASSGRSGDAGELFF. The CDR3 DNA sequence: TGCGCCAGCAGCGGCCGTTCGGGAGACGCCGGGGAGCTGTTTTTT. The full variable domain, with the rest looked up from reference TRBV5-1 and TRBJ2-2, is KAGVTQTPRYLIKTRGQQVTLSCSPISGHRSVSWYQQTPGQGLQFLFEYFSETQRNKGNFPGRFSGRQFSNSRSEMNVSTLELGDSALYLCASSGRSGDAGELFFGEGSRLTVL.

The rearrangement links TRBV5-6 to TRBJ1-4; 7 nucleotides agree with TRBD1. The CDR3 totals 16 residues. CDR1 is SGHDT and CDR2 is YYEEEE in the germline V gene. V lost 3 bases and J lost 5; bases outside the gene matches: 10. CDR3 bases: TGTGCCAGCAGCTCGACCCAGGGACAGTTGAATGAAAAACTGTTTTTT. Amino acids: CASSSTQGQLNEKLFF.

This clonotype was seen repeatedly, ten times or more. CDR3 residues: CASSWGAGASTDTQYF. In DNA form, the CDR3 reads TGCGCCAGCAGCTGGGGAGCGGGAGCGAGCACAGATACGCAGTATTTT. The rearrangement uses TRBV5-1 and TRBJ2-3; 8 nucleotides agree with TRBD2. The CDR3 loop spans 16 amino acids. Unmatched junction bases numbered 6, after V lost 3 bases and J lost 0 bases. The germline V gene has CDR1 SGHRS and CDR2 YFSETQ.

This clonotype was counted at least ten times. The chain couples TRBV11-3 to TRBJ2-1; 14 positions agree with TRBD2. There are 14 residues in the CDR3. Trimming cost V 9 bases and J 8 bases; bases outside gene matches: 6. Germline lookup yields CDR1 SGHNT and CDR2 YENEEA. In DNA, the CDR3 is TGTGCCAGTCAAAAGGGACTAGCGGGAGATGAGCAGTTCTTC. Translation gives CASQKGLAGDEQFF.

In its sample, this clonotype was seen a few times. In nucleotides, the CDR3 is TGTGCCTGGAGCAGGGACTGGGCTGAGCAGTTCTTC. Amino acid sequence: CAWSRDWAEQFF. This chain uses TRBV30 with TRBJ2-1; weak D call: TRBD2 (6 bases). The CDR3 spans 12 residues. The ends were cut back, 3 bases at V and 9 bases at J, with 12 bases in the middle. The germline V gene has CDR1 GTSNPN and CDR2 SVGIG (reference sequence).

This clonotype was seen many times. Here the CDR3 DNA reads TGTGCCAGCAACCGGGACAGGGGTAACAATGAGCAGTTCTTC. Protein: CASNRDRGNNEQFF. The V gene is TRBV7-2, the J gene TRBJ2-1; 10 bases are shared with TRBD1. The CDR3 has 14 amino acids. CDR1 and CDR2 (germline): SGHTA, FQGNSA. V trimming: 7 bases; J trimming: 5 bases; junction bases outside the gene matches: 5.

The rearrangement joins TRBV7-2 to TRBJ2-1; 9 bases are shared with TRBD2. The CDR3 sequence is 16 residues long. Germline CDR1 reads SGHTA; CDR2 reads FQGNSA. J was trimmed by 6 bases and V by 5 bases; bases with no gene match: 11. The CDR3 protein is CASSTKRTSAVNEQFF. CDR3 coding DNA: TGTGCCAGCAGCACCAAAAGGACTAGCGCGGTCAATGAGCAGTTCTTC.